The present entry profiles one TCR beta chain with its context. No antigen is known for it. Looked up from germline, CDR1 is LGHNA and CDR2 is YSLEER. The CDR3 runs 14 residues. The J segment lost 3 bases and the V segment lost 1 base, leaving 2 bases of the junction unmatched. Sequencing was performed with immunoSEQ multiplex PCR; in TCRdb, only in-frame clones are kept and a portion is missing. The table records about 85,000 clones, 88% of them present only once. This record belongs to a study of identifying expanded T cells in peripheral blood. The study, taken as a whole, reports: Over two and four weeks, about 15 and 19 clones changed, versus roughly 1.1 between replicates.

Source material: blood. This receptor was taken from a person between 18 and 69 years old in good health. This chain uses TRBV4-3 with TRBJ2-5; TRBD1 matches at 7 bases. CDR3 in amino acids: CASSQVGTEETQYF. The CDR3 region has the DNA TGCGCCAGCAGCCAAGTAGGGACAGAAGAGACCCAGTACTTC.